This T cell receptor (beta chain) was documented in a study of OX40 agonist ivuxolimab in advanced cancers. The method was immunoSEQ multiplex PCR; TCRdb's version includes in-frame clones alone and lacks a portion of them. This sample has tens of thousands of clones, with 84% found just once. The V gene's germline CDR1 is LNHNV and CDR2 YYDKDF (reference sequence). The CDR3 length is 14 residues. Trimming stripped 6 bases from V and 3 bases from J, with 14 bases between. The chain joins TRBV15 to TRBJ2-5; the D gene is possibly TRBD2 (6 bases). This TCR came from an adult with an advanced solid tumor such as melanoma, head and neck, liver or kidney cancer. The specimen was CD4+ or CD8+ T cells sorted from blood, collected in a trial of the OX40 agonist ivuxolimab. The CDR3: CATSRRGREETQYF. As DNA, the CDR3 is TGTGCCACCAGTAGGAGGGGACGAGAAGAGACCCAGTACTTC.